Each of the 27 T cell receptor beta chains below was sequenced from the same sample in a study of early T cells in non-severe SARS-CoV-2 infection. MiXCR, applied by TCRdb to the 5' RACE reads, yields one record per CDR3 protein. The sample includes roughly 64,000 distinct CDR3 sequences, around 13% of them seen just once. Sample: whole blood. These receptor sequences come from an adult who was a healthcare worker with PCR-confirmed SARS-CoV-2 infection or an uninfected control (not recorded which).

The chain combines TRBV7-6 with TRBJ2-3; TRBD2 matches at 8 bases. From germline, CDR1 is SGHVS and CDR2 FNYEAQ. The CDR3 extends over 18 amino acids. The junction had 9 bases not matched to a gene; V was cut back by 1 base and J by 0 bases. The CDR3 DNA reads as TGTGCCAGCAGCTTAGGGCTGGGAGCGGGGGCCAGCACAGATACGCAGTATTTT. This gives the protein CASSLGLGAGASTDTQYF. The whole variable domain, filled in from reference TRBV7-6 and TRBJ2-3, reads GAGVSQSPRYKVTKRGQDVALRCDPISGHVSLYWYRQALGQGPEFLTYFNYEAQQDKSGLPNDRFSAERPEGSISTLTIQRTEQRDSAMYRCASSLGLGAGASTDTQYFGPGTRLTVL.

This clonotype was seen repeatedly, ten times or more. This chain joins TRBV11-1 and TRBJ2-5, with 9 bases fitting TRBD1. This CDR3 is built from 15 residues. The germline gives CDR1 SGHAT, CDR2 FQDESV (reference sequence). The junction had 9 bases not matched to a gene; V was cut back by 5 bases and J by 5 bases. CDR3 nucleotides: TGTGCCAGCAGCCACAGGGGGCCCTTGGGGGAGACCCAGTACTTC. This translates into CASSHRGPLGETQYF.

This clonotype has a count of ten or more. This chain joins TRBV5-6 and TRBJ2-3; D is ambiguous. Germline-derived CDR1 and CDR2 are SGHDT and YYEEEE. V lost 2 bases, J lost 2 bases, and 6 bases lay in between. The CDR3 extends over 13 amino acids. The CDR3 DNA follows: TGTGCCAGCAGCTTTCGGGCCACAGATACGCAGTATTTT. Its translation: CASSFRATDTQYF.

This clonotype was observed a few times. This CDR3 is CASSPQGIGAREQYF. CDR3 bases: TGTGCCAGCAGTCCCCAGGGGATTGGGGCCCGCGAGCAGTACTTC. V is TRBV12-3 or TRBV12-4 and J is TRBJ2-7; D might be TRBD1 (6 bases). Trimming left V 5 bases short and J 6 bases short, with 20 bases between. This CDR3 is built from 15 residues.

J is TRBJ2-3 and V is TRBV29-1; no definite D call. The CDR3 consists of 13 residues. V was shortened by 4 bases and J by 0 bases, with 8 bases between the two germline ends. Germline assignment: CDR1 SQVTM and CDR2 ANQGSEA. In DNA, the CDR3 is TGCAGCGTTGTGGTCCCGAGCACAGATACGCAGTATTTT. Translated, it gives CSVVVPSTDTQYF.

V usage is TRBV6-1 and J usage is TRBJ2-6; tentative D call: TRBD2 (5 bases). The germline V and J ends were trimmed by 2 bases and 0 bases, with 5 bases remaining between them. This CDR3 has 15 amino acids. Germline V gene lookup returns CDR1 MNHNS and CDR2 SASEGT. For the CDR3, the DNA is TGTGCCAGCAGTGAACTAGCCTCTGGGGCCAACGTCCTGACTTTC. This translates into CASSELASGANVLTF.

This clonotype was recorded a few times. The chain's CDR3 is CASSLDRGEQYF. The CDR3, as DNA: TGCGCCAGCAGCTTGGACAGGGGCGAGCAGTACTTC. V and J are TRBV5-1 and TRBJ2-7; 7 positions match TRBD1. J was trimmed by 6 bases and V by 0 bases; bases with no gene match: 0. Germline values: CDR1 SGHRS, CDR2 YFSETQ. The CDR3 length is 12 residues. The complete variable domain, with remaining parts taken from reference TRBV5-1 and TRBJ2-7, reads KAGVTQTPRYLIKTRGQQVTLSCSPISGHRSVSWYQQTPGQGLQFLFEYFSETQRNKGNFPGRFSGRQFSNSRSEMNVSTLELGDSALYLCASSLDRGEQYFGPGTRLTVT.

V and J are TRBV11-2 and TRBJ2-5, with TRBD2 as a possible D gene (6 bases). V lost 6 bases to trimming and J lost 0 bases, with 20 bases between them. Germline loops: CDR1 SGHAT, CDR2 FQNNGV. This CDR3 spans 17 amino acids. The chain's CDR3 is CASRPRGVAENQETQYF. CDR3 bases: TGTGCCAGCAGACCCCGCGGGGTAGCGGAGAACCAAGAGACCCAGTACTTC.

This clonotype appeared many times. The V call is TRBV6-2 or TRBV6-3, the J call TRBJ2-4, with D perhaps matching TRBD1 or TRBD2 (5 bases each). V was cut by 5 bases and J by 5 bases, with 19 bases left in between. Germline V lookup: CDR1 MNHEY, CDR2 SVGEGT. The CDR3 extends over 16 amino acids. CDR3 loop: CASSQPTERGQNIQYF. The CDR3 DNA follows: TGTGCCAGCAGTCAACCGACAGAAAGAGGGCAAAACATTCAGTACTTC.

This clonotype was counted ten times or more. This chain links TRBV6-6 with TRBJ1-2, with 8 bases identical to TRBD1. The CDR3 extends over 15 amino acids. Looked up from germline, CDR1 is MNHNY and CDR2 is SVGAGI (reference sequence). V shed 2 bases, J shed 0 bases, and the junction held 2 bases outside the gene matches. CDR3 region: CASSYGQGTNYGYTF. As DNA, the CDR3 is TGTGCCAGCAGTTACGGACAGGGCACTAACTATGGCTACACCTTC.

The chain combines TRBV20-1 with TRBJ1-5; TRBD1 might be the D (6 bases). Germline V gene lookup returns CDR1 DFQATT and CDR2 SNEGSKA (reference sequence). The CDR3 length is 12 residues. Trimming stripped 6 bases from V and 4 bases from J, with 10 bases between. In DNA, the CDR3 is TGCAGTGCCGGACAGATAAATCAGCCCCAGCATTTT. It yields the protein CSAGQINQPQHF.

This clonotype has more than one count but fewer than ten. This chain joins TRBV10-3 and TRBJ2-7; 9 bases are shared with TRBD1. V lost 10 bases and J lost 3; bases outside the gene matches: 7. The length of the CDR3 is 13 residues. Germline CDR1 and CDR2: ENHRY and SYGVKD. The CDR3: CATSTGGSYEQYF. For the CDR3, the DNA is TGTGCCACCTCGACAGGGGGGAGCTACGAGCAGTACTTC.

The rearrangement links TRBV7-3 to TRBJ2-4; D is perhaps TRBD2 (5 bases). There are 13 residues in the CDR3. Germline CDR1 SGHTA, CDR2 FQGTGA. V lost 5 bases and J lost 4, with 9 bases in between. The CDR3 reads CASSPPGKNIQYF. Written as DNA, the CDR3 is TGTGCCAGCAGCCCACCGGGAAAAAACATTCAGTACTTC.

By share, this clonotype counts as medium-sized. The CDR3 DNA reads TGTGCCAGCCTGAAGGGCCCTCTCACAGATACGCAGTATTTT. This encodes CASLKGPLTDTQYF. This rearrangement joins TRBV6-1 to TRBJ2-3; unclear D gene. Looked up from germline, CDR1 is MNHNS and CDR2 is SASEGT. Trimming took 8 bases from V and 2 from J, leaving 14 bases between them. There are 14 residues in the CDR3.

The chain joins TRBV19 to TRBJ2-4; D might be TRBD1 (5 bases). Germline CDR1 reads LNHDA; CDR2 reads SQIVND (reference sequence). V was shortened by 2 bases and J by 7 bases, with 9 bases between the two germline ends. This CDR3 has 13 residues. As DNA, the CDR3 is TGTGCCAGTAGTATAAGCAGGGCGAACATTCAGTACTTC. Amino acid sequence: CASSISRANIQYF.

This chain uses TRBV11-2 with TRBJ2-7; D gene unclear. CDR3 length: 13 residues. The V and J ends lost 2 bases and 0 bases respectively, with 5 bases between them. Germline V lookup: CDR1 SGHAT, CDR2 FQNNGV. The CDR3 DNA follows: TGTGCCAGCAGCTTACTCCCCTCCTACGAGCAGTACTTC. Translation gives CASSLLPSYEQYF.

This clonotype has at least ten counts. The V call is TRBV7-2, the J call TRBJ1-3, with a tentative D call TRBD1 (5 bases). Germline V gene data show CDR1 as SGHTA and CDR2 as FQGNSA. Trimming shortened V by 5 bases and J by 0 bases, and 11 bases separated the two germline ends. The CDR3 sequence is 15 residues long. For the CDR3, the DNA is TGTGCCAGCAGCGCCCGACAGAGCTCTGGAAACACCATATATTTT. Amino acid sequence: CASSARQSSGNTIYF. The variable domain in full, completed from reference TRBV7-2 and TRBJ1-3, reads GAGVSQSPSNKVTEKGKDVELRCDPISGHTALYWYRQSLGQGLEFLIYFQGNSAPDKSGLPSDRFSAERTGGSVSTLTIQRTQQEDSAVYLCASSARQSSGNTIYFGEGSWLTVV.

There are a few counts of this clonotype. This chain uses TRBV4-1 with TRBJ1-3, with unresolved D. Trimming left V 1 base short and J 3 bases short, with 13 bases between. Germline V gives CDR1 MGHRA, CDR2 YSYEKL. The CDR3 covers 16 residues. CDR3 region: CASSQAPLEGGNTIYF. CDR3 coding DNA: TGCGCCAGCAGCCAAGCTCCACTGGAAGGTGGAAACACCATATATTTT.

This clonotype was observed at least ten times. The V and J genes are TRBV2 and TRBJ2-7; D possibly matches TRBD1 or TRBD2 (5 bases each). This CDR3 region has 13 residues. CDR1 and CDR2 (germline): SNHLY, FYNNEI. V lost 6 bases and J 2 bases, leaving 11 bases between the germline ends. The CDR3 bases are TGTGCCAGCAGGGGGACGGACCCCTACGAGCAGTACTTC. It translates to CASRGTDPYEQYF.

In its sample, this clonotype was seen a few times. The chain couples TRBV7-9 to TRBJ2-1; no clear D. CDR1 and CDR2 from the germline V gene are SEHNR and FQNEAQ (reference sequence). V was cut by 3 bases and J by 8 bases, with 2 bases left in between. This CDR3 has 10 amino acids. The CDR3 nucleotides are TGTGCCAGCAGCTTCGATGAGCAGTTCTTC. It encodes CASSFDEQFF.

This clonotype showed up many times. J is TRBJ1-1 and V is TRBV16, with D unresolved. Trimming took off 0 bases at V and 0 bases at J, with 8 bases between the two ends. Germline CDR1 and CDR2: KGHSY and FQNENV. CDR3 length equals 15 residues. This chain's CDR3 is CASSQSAQMNTEAFF. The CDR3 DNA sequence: TGTGCCAGCAGCCAATCGGCCCAAATGAACACTGAAGCTTTCTTT.

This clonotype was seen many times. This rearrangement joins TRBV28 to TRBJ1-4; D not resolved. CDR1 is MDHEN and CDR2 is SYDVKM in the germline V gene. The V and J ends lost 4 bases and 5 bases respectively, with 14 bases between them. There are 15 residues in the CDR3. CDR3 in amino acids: CASSSPRGGNEKLFF. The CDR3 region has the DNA TGTGCCAGCAGTTCGCCGCGGGGAGGAAATGAAAAACTGTTTTTT.

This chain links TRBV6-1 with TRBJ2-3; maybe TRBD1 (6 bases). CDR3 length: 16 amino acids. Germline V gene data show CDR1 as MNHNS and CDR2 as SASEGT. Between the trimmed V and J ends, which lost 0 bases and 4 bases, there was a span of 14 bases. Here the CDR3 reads CASSEASGDKADTQYF. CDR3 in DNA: TGTGCCAGCAGTGAAGCCTCAGGGGATAAGGCAGATACGCAGTATTTT.

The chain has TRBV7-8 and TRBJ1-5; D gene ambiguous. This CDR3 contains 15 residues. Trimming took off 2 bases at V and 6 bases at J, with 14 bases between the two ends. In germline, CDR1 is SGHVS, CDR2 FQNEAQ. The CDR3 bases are TGTGCCAGCAGCTTATCGAGGGTGGGTAGTCAGCCCCAGCATTTT. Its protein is CASSLSRVGSQPQHF.

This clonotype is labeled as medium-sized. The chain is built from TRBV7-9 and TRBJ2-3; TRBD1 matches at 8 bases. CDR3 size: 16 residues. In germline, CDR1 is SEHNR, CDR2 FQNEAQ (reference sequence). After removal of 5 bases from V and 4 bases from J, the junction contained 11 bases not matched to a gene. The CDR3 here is CASSTRTGKGADTQYF. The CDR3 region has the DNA TGTGCCAGCAGCACGCGGACAGGGAAAGGGGCAGATACGCAGTATTTT.

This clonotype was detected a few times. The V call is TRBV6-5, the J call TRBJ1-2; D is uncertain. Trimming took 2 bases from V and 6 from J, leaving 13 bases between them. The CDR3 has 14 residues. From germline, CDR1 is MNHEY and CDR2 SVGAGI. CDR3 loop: CASSYDSGKNGYTF. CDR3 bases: TGTGCCAGCAGTTACGATTCAGGAAAGAATGGCTACACCTTC.

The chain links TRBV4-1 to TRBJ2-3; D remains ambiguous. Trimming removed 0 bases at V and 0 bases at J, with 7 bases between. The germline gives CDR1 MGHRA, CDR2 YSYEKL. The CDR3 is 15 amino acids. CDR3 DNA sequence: TGCGCCAGCAGCCAAGACCCGATAAGCACAGATACGCAGTATTTT. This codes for CASSQDPISTDTQYF.